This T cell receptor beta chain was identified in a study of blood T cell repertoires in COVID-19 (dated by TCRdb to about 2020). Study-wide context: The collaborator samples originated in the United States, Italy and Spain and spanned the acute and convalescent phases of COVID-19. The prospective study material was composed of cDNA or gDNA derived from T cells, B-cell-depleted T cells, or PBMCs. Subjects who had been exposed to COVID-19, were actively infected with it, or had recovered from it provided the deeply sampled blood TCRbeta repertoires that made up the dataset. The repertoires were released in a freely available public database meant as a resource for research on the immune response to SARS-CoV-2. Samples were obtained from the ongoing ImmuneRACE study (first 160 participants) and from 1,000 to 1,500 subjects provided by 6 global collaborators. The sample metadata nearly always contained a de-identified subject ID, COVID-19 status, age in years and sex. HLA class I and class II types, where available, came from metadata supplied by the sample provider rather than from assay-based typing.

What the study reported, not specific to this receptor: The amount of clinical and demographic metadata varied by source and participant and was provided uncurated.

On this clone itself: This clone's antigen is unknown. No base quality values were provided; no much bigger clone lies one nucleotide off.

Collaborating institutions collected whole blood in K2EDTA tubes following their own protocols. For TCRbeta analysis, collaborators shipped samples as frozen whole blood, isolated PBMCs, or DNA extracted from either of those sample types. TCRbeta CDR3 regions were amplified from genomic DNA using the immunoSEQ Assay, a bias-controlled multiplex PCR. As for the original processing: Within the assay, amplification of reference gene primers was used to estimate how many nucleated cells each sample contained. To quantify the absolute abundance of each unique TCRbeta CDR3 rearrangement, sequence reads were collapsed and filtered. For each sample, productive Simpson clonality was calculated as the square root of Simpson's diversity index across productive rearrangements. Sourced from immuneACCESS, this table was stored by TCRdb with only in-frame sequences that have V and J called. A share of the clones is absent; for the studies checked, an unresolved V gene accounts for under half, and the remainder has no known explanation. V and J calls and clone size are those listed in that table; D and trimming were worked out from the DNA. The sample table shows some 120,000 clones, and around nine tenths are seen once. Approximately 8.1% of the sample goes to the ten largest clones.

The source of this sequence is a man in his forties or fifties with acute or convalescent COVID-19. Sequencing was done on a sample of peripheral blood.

The nucleotides are TGTGCCATCAGGCCGGGACTAGCTACCTACGAGCAGTACTTC. Translation gives CAIRPGLATYEQYF. Recombination joined TRBV10-3 with TRBJ2-7; 9 bases in between match TRBD2. At the junction V is shortened by 6 bases and J by 2 bases; bases outside the gene matches: 5. Including the terminal cysteine and phenylalanine, the CDR3 comprises 14 residues. The read is trimmed to its CDR3 DNA, 42 bases read in frame from base 1. CDR1 ENHRY and CDR2 SYGVKD are derived from the germline V gene.